The source of this T cell receptor (beta chain) is a study of blood T cell repertoires in COVID-19. The wider study: Spain, Italy and the United States supplied samples that represented acute and convalescent COVID-19.

A Seattle source enrolled patients during active infection and followed them longitudinally. Libraries were prepared by immunoSEQ multiplex PCR; TCRdb keeps only in-frame clonotypes and omits some of them. The table lists fewer than 350,000 clones, around 88% of them singletons, with around 13% in the top ten. This CDR3 is 17 amino acids long. Per germline, CDR1 LGHNA and CDR2 YSLEER. The V end was cut by 1 base, the J end by 0 bases, with 10 bases between. V is TRBV4-3 and J is TRBJ1-6; a possible D gene is TRBD1 (6 bases). This receptor was obtained from a woman between 70 and 85 years old with COVID-19, enrolled during active disease. The sample comprised peripheral blood. CDR3 DNA sequence: TGCGCCAGCAGCCAAGGACAGGCGAGCTCCTATAATTCACCCCTCCACTTT. It encodes CASSQGQASSYNSPLHF.